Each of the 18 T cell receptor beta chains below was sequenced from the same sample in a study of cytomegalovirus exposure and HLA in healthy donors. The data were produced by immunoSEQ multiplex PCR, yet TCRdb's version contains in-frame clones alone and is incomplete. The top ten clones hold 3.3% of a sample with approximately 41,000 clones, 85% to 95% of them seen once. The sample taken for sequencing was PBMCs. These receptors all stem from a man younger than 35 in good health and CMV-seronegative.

The CDR3: CASSRGGRETQYF. The CDR3 DNA follows: TGCGCCAGCAGCCGGGGGGGACGGGAGACCCAGTACTTC. This rearrangement joins TRBV4-1 to TRBJ2-5; 7 bases map to TRBD2. The trim removed 4 bases at V and 5 bases at J, leaving 4 bases unmatched. The CDR3 is made up of 13 amino acids. Per germline, CDR1 MGHRA and CDR2 YSYEKL.

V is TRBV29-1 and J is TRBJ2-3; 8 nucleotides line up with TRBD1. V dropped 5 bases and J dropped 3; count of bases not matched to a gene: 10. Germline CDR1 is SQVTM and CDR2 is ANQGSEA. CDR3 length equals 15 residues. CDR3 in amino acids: CSVFSQGARTDTQYF. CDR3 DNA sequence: TGCAGCGTTTTTTCCCAGGGGGCGAGGACAGATACGCAGTATTTT.

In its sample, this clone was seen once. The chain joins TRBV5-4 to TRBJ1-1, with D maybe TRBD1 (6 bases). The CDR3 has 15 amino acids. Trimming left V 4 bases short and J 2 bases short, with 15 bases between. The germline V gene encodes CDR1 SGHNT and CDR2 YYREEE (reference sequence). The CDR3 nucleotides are TGTGCCAGCAGCGAAATATCCAGGGGAAACACTGAAGCTTTCTTT. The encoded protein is CASSEISRGNTEAFF. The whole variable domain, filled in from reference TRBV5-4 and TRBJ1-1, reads ETGVTQSPTHLIKTRGQQVTLRCSSQSGHNTVSWYQQALGQGPQFIFQYYREEENGRGNFPPRFSGLQFPNYSSELNVNALELDDSALYLCASSEISRGNTEAFFGQGTRLTVV.

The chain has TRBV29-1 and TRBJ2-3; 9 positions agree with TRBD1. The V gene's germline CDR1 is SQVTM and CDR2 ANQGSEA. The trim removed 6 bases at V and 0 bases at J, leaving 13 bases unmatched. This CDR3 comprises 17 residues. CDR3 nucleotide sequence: TGCAGCGTGGCGGGACAGGGAGGGGGGTGGAGCACAGATACGCAGTATTTT. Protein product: CSVAGQGGGWSTDTQYF.

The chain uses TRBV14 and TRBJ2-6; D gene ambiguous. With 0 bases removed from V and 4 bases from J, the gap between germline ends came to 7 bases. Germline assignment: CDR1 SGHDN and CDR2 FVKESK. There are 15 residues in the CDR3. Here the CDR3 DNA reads TGTGCCAGCAGCCAAGACCGCGCCGGGGCCAACGTCCTGACTTTC. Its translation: CASSQDRAGANVLTF. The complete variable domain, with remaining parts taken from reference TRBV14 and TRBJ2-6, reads EAGVTQFPSHSVIEKGQTVTLRCDPISGHDNLYWYRRVMGKEIKFLLHFVKESKQDESGMPNNRFLAERTGGTYSTLKVQPAELEDSGVYFCASSQDRAGANVLTFGAGSRLTVL.

For the CDR3, the DNA is TGTGCCAGCACCATAAGTTTGGGGGGGCTCTATGGCTACACCTTC. Its translation: CASTISLGGLYGYTF. This chain joins TRBV5-6 and TRBJ1-2; D might be TRBD1 (6 bases). V was trimmed by 6 bases and J by 4 bases, leaving 19 bases between them. This CDR3 spans 15 amino acids. The germline V gene has CDR1 SGHDT and CDR2 YYEEEE.

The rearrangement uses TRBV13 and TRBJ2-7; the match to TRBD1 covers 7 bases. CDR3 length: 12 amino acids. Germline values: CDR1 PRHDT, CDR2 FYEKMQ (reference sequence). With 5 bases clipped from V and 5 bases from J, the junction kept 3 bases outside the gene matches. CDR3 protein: CASSPTGDEQYF. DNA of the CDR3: TGTGCCAGCAGCCCAACAGGGGACGAGCAGTACTTC.

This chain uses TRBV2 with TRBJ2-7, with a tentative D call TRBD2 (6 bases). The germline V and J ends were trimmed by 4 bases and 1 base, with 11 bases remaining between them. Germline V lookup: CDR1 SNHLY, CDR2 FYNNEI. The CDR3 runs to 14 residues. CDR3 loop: CASSVDGGSYEQYF. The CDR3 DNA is TGTGCCAGCAGTGTGGACGGGGGATCCTACGAGCAGTACTTC.

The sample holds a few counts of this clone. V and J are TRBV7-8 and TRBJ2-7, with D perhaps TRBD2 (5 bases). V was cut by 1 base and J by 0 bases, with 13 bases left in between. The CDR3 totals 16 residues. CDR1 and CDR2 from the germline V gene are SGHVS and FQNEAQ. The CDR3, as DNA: TGTGCCAGCAGCTTAGGGGCTAAGCGGCACTCCTACGAGCAGTACTTC. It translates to CASSLGAKRHSYEQYF. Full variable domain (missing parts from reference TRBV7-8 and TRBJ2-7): GAGVSQSPRYKVAKRGQDVALRCDPISGHVSLFWYQQALGQGPEFLTYFQNEAQLDKSGLPSDRFFAERPEGSVSTLKIQRTQQEDSAVYLCASSLGAKRHSYEQYFGPGTRLTVT.

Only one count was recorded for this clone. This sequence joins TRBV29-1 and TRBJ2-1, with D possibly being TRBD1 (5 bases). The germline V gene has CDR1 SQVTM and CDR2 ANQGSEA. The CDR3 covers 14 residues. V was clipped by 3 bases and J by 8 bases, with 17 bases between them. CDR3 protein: CSVDGKGSSDEQFF. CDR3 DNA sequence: TGCAGCGTTGATGGGAAGGGGTCGAGCGATGAGCAGTTCTTC.

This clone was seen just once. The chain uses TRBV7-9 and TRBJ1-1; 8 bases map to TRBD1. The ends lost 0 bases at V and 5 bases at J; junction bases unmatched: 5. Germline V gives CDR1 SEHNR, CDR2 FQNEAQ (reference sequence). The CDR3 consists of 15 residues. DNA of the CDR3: TGTGCCAGCAGCTTAGCGTTCGACAGGGGAACTGAAGCTTTCTTT. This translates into CASSLAFDRGTEAFF.

The CDR3 loop is CASSVEDRAGNTIYF. The CDR3 DNA sequence: TGTGCCAGCAGCGTAGAAGACAGGGCTGGAAACACCATATATTTT. The chain uses TRBV9 and TRBJ1-3, with 7 bases matching TRBD1. The CDR3 covers 15 residues. CDR1 and CDR2 (germline): SGDLS, YYNGEE. The ends lost 0 bases at V and 2 bases at J; junction bases unmatched: 2.

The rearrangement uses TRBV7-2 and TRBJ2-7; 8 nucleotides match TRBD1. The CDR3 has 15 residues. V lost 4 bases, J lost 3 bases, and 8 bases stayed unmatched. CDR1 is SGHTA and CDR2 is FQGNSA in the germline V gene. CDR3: CASSYQGASYYEQYF. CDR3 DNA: TGTGCCAGCAGCTATCAGGGGGCGTCGTACTACGAGCAGTACTTC.

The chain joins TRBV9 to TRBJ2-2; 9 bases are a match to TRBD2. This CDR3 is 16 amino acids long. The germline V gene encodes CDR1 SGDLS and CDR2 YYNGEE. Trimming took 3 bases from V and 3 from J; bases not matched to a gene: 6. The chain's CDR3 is CASSALTSGYTGELFF. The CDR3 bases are TGTGCCAGCAGCGCCCTGACTAGCGGCTACACCGGGGAGCTGTTTTTT. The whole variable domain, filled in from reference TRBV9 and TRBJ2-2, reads DSGVTQTPKHLITATGQRVTLRCSPRSGDLSVYWYQQSLDQGLQFLIQYYNGEERAKGNILERFSAQQFPDLHSELNLSSLELGDSALYFCASSALTSGYTGELFFGEGSRLTVL.

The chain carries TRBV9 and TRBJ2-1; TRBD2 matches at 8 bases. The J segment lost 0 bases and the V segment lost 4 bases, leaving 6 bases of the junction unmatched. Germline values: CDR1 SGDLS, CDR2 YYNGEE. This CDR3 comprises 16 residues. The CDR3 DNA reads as TGTGCCAGCAGCCACAGGAGCGGGAGCTCCTACAATGAGCAGTTCTTC. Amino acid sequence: CASSHRSGSSYNEQFF. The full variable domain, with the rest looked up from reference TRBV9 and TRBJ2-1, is DSGVTQTPKHLITATGQRVTLRCSPRSGDLSVYWYQQSLDQGLQFLIQYYNGEERAKGNILERFSAQQFPDLHSELNLSSLELGDSALYFCASSHRSGSSYNEQFFGPGTRLTVL.

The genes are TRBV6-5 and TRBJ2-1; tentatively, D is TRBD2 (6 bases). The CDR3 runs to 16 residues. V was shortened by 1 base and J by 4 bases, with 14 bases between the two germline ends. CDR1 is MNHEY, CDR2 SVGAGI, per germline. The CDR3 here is CASSYYSSGLYNEQFF. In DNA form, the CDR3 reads TGTGCCAGCAGTTACTACTCCAGCGGGCTTTACAATGAGCAGTTCTTC.

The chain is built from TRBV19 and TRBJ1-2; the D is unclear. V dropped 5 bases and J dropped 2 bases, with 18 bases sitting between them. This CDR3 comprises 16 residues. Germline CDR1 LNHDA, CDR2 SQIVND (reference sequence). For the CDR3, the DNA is TGTGCCAGTAGTCCGCAGGCCATTACATTAAACTATGGCTACACCTTC. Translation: CASSPQAITLNYGYTF.

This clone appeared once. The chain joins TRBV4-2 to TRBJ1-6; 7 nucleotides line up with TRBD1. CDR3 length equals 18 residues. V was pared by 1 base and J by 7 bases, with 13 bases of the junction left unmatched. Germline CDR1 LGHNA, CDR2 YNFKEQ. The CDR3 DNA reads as TGTGCCAGCAGCCAAGTTACAGGGGCCGGCCCCAAAAATTCACCCCTCCACTTT. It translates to CASSQVTGAGPKNSPLHF.